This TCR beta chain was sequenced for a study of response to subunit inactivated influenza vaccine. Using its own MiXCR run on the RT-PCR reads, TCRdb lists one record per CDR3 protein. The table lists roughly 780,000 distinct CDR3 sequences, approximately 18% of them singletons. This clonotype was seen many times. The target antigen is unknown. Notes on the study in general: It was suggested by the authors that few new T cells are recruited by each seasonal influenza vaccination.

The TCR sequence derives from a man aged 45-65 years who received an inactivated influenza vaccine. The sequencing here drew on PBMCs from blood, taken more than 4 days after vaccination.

The CDR3 nucleotides are TGCAGTGCTACCCCGGGACTAGCGGTCAATGAGCAGTTCTTC. This encodes CSATPGLAVNEQFF. This sequence joins TRBV20-1 and TRBJ2-1; 11 bases line up with TRBD2. CDR1 is DFQATT and CDR2 is SNEGSKA in the germline V gene (reference sequence). The CDR3 is 14 residues long. V shed 4 bases and J 6 bases; nucleotides not matched to a gene: 5.